These 17 T cell receptor beta chains were all obtained from the same sample, sequenced in a study of T cells in Graves' hyperthyroidism and ophthalmopathy. TCR beta CDR3 region amplification was performed from RNA transcripts. The TCR CDR3 first-round RT-PCR relied on the HTBI primer set. TCRdb reprocessed the multiplex PCR reads via MiXCR and lists one record per CDR3 protein. The sample shows 400,000 to 500,000 distinct CDR3 sequences, 14% to 15% of them seen only once. The sample consisted of blood. Receptors were obtained from a man aged 18 to 30 with Graves' ophthalmopathy.

J is TRBJ2-7 and V is TRBV4-1; tentative D call: TRBD1 (6 bases). Germline V gene lookup returns CDR1 MGHRA and CDR2 YSYEKL. This CDR3 is 13 amino acids long. V dropped 4 bases and J dropped 4 bases, with 11 bases sitting between them. The CDR3 protein is CASSRADRYEQYF. In nucleotides, the CDR3 is TGCGCCAGCAGCCGCGCCGACAGGTACGAGCAGTACTTC.

This clonotype appeared a few times. V usage is TRBV5-1 and J usage is TRBJ1-5; D not resolved. Trimming stripped 5 bases from V and 9 bases from J, with 12 bases between. Per germline, CDR1 SGHRS and CDR2 YFSETQ. The CDR3 spans 12 residues. The chain's CDR3 is CASREGGGPQHF. The CDR3 DNA is TGCGCCAGCAGGGAGGGCGGAGGGCCCCAGCATTTT.

Comment on this clonotype: A much larger clonotype is one base distant, so this may be a read error. The chain has TRBV5-5 and TRBJ2-1; TRBD2 matches 11 bases. The CDR3 is 15 amino acids. V dropped 6 bases and J dropped 5; count of bases not matched to a gene: 7. Germline assignment: CDR1 SGHKS and CDR2 YYEKEE (reference sequence). CDR3 region: CASIRGLAGDNEQFF. The CDR3 coding sequence is TGTGCCAGCATCCGAGGACTAGCGGGCGACAATGAGCAGTTCTTC.

This clonotype was counted ten times or more. The junction departs from the called germline gene at one end, perhaps through a read error. J is TRBJ2-1 and V is TRBV20-1; TRBD2 matches 7 bases. Germline CDR1 and CDR2: DFQATT and SNEGSKA (reference sequence). This CDR3 spans 14 amino acids. The DNA of the CDR3 is TGCAGTGCAAGAGAGCGGGAAGGCTACAATGAGCAGTTCTTC. Translating gives CSAREREGYNEQFF.

This clonotype was picked up many times. CDR3 DNA sequence: TGTGCCAGCAGCTTAGCTCCAGATAGTTACAATGAGCAGTTCTTC. Its protein product is CASSLAPDSYNEQFF. This chain joins TRBV7-3 and TRBJ2-1; no firm D call. The CDR3 length is 15 residues. The germline V gene has CDR1 SGHTA and CDR2 FQGTGA. Trimming removed 2 bases from V and 4 bases from J, with 12 bases in between.

The chain links TRBV24-1 to TRBJ2-2; D gene unclear. Germline lookup yields CDR1 KGHDR and CDR2 SFDVKD. Trimming took off 8 bases at V and 6 bases at J, with 9 bases between the two ends. This CDR3 is 12 amino acids long. The CDR3 spells CATTSNPGELFF. DNA for the CDR3: TGTGCCACCACCTCAAACCCCGGGGAGCTGTTTTTT.

The chain couples TRBV6-5 to TRBJ2-5; no reliable D call. V was shortened by 2 bases and J by 13 bases, with 14 bases between the two germline ends. CDR1 and CDR2 from the germline V gene are MNHEY and SVGAGI. This CDR3 is built from 12 residues. The CDR3 region is CASSYPDGRWYF. The CDR3 DNA reads as TGTGCCAGCAGTTACCCGGACGGAAGATGGTACTTC.

This clonotype was seen more than once but under ten times. V and J are TRBV7-9 and TRBJ2-2, with TRBD1 matching over 11 bases. Germline trimming cut 5 bases from V and 9 bases from J; bases unmatched to any gene: 8. The CDR3 covers 15 residues. The V gene's germline CDR1 is SEHNR and CDR2 FQNEAQ (reference sequence). DNA for the CDR3: TGTGCCAGCAGCACGGGACAGGGGGTGCCGTGGGAGCTGTTTTTT. Translating gives CASSTGQGVPWELFF.

This clonotype came up many times. The chain's CDR3 is CASSIRDTYNYGYTF. The CDR3 region has the DNA TGTGCCAGCAGTATCCGGGACACCTATAACTATGGCTACACCTTC. The chain combines TRBV6-1 with TRBJ1-2; D may be TRBD1 (6 bases). Germline-derived CDR1 and CDR2 are MNHNS and SASEGT. V dropped 5 bases and J dropped 1 base, with 14 bases sitting between them. CDR3 length: 15 amino acids.

The chain joins TRBV2 to TRBJ2-7; 11 bases match TRBD2. Matching the DNA end better, TRBJ2-1 makes the J call doubtful. This CDR3 region has 15 residues. Germline CDR1 SNHLY, CDR2 FYNNEI. The CDR3 reads CASSELAGGRYEQFF. CDR3 sequence (DNA): TGTGCCAGCAGTGAATTAGCGGGGGGGCGCTACGAGCAGTTCTTC.

Many counts were recorded for this clonotype. The genes are TRBV5-1 and TRBJ1-1; D gene ambiguous. Trimming shortened V by 5 bases and J by 4 bases, and 9 bases separated the two germline ends. Looked up from germline, CDR1 is SGHRS and CDR2 is YFSETQ. The CDR3 totals 12 residues. The CDR3 region has the DNA TGCGCCAGCAGGGGCGCTGGCACTGAAGCTTTCTTT. Its translation: CASRGAGTEAFF.

The chain carries TRBV5-6 and TRBJ2-1; 8 bases agree with TRBD2. Trimming cost V 0 bases and J 5 bases; bases outside gene matches: 4. CDR3 size: 15 residues. Germline CDR1 is SGHDT and CDR2 is YYEEEE. In DNA, the CDR3 is TGTGCCAGCAGCTTGGGAGGTAGCGGGGACAATGAGCAGTTCTTC. This encodes CASSLGGSGDNEQFF. The full variable domain, with the rest looked up from reference TRBV5-6 and TRBJ2-1, is DAGVTQSPTHLIKTRGQQVTLRCSPKSGHDTVSWYQQALGQGPQFIFQYYEEEERQRGNFPDRFSGHQFPNYSSELNVNALLLGDSALYLCASSLGGSGDNEQFFGPGTRLTVL.

This clonotype has ten or more counts. The chain joins TRBV5-1 to TRBJ2-7; D is unclear. From germline, CDR1 is SGHRS and CDR2 YFSETQ. Trimming pared 4 bases from V and 7 bases from J, leaving 18 bases between. CDR3 size: 14 residues. The CDR3 DNA follows: TGCGCCAGCAGCCTCCTTGGACCGAAAGGGGAGCAGTACTTC. Protein product: CASSLLGPKGEQYF.

The rearrangement joins TRBV6-1 to TRBJ1-2; 8 nucleotides align to TRBD1. This CDR3 has 14 amino acids. The J segment lost 5 bases and the V segment lost 7 bases, leaving 9 bases of the junction unmatched. CDR1 is MNHNS and CDR2 is SASEGT in the germline V gene. The CDR3 DNA follows: TGTGCCAGCACCCCAGGGGGCCGACAGTATGGCTACACCTTC. Translation gives CASTPGGRQYGYTF.

There are many counts of this clonotype. V gene TRBV5-1 combines with J gene TRBJ2-5; D may be TRBD1 (5 bases). This CDR3 is built from 17 residues. V gave up 1 base and J gave up 1 base, with 17 bases separating them. The germline gives CDR1 SGHRS, CDR2 YFSETQ. This CDR3 reads CASSLRGLLSTQETQYF. DNA for the CDR3: TGCGCCAGCAGCTTGAGGGGATTACTTTCGACCCAAGAGACCCAGTACTTC.

This clonotype was observed at least ten times. The chain has TRBV2 and TRBJ2-2, with D perhaps TRBD1 (6 bases). Trimming took 8 bases from V and 5 from J, leaving 18 bases between them. The CDR3 sequence is 15 residues long. CDR1 SNHLY and CDR2 FYNNEI come from the germline V gene. CDR3 protein: CASQPHRERTGELFF. The CDR3 region has the DNA TGTGCCAGCCAACCCCACAGGGAGCGGACCGGGGAGCTGTTTTTT. Drawing the rest from reference TRBV2 and TRBJ2-2, the complete variable domain is EPEVTQTPSHQVTQMGQEVILRCVPISNHLYFYWYRQILGQKVEFLVSFYNNEISEKSEIFDDQFSVERPDGSNFTLKIRSTKLEDSAMYFCASQPHRERTGELFFGEGSRLTVL.

This clonotype was found many times. This chain joins TRBV2 and TRBJ2-7, with 8 bases that match TRBD1. CDR1 and CDR2 from the germline V gene are SNHLY and FYNNEI. Trimming at V came to 8 bases and at J to 1 base, leaving 4 bases not matched to a gene. CDR3 size: 13 residues. For the CDR3, the DNA is TGTGCCAGCGCCGGGACAGGATCCTACGAGCAGTACTTC. Translated: CASAGTGSYEQYF.